The T cell receptor (beta chain) under discussion was sequenced for a study of cytomegalovirus exposure and HLA in healthy donors. Primers included in the PCR were 60 Vbeta and 13 Jbeta primers. Profiling relied on immunoSEQ multiplex PCR, and the TCRdb table lists in-frame clones only, not all of them. This sample carries about 130,000 clones, roughly 79% of them seen once, and the ten largest clones take roughly 1.8%. The study sampled nominally healthy donors, though unrecorded immune exposures were likely. Trimming took off 6 bases at V and 1 base at J, with 6 bases between the two ends. Looked up from germline, CDR1 is MDHEN and CDR2 is SYDVKM. The CDR3 runs to 12 residues. Overall study results and limits: Usually a TCR sequence was rare, but some public TCRs were found in many donors. Later analysis showed most CMV-associated TCR beta chains appearing HLA-restricted. Reports indicated that the classifier achieved high specificity and sensitivity in diagnosing cytomegalovirus status.

Concerning this clone itself: The antigen is unknown.

Sequencing was carried out using PBMCs. This chain links TRBV28 with TRBJ1-2; D is perhaps TRBD1 (5 bases). The origin of this receptor is a woman aged 50 to 60 in good health and CMV-seronegative. The CDR3 nucleotides are TGTGCCAGCAGACAGGATAACTATGGCTACACCTTC. Translating gives CASRQDNYGYTF.